This paragraph covers one TCR beta chain sequence. The Seattle patients joined while their infection was active and were tracked longitudinally afterward. Germline V gives CDR1 LGHDT, CDR2 YNNKEL (reference sequence). The V gene lost 6 bases and the J gene lost 6 bases, with 10 bases spanning the gap. The CDR3 covers 12 residues. Methods used by the authors: Scientists estimated how many nucleated cells there were by amplifying reference gene primers. Sequenced by immunoSEQ multiplex PCR; TCRdb stores in-frame clones only, minus some. V and J calls and clone size are copied from that table; D and trimming were computed from the DNA. The sample carries around 160,000 clones, more than 80% recorded once. This record belongs to a study of blood T cell repertoires in COVID-19. The wider study: The cDNA or gDNA used as material had been derived from T cells, B-cell-depleted T cells, or PBMCs.

Sequences were obtained from peripheral blood. The clonotype was recovered from a man younger than 35 with COVID-19, enrolled during active disease. This chain joins TRBV3-1 (or the pseudogene TRBV3-2) and TRBJ2-3, with D perhaps TRBD2 (5 bases). As DNA, the CDR3 is TGTGCCAGCAGGCGAAGCGGCGATACGCAGTATTTT. Translating it yields CASRRSGDTQYF.